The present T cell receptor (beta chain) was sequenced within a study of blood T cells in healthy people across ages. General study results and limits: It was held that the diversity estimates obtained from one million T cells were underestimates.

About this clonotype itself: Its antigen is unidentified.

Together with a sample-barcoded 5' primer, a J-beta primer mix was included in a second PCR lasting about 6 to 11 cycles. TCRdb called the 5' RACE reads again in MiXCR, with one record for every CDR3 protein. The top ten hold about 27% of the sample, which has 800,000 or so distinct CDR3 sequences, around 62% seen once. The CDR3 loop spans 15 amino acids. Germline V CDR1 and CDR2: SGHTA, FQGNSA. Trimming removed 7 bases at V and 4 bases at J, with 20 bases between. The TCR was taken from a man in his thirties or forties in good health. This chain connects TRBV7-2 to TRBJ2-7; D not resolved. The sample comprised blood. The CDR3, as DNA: TGTGCCAGCACCCCAGATCCGGCAATGCCTTACGAGCAGTACTTC. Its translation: CASTPDPAMPYEQYF.